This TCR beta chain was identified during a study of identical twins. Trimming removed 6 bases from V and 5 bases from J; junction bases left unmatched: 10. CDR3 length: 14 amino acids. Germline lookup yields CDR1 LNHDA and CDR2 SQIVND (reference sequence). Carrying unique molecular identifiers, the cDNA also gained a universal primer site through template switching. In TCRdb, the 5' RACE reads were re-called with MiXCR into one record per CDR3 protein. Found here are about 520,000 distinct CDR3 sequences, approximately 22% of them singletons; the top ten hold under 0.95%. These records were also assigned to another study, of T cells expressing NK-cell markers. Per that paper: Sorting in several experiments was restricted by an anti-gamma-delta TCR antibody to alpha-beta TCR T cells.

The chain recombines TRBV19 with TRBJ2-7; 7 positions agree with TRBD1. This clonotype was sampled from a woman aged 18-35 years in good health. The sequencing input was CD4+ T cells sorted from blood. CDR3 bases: TGTGCCAGTAGCTACAGGGGAAAGAACAACGAGCAGTACTTC. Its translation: CASSYRGKNNEQYF.